Below, one T cell receptor beta chain is given with its context. Its antigen is unidentified. The data derive from a study of monozygotic twins with inflammatory bowel disease. Study conclusions and caveats: Differing T cell subtypes remained indistinguishable. Sharing of clonotypes with others was lower in IBD patients than in healthy twins, and this was especially so with disease activity. Diversity of TCRbeta measured by inverse Simpson was lower in IBD patients than in healthy co-twins.

TCR libraries were prepared from 3,000 to 4,500 ng total RNA each. One entry per CDR3 protein, without DNA, is what TCRdb gives after re-calling the 5' RACE reads. The sample has more than 300,000 distinct CDR3 sequences. The CDR3 is 14 residues long. CDR1 is LNHNV and CDR2 is YYDKDF in the germline V gene (reference sequence). V and J are TRBV15 and TRBJ2-6. This clonotype originated in a human donor with ulcerative colitis or Crohn's disease, or a healthy co-twin of an affected twin (not recorded which). The source material was blood. This CDR3 is CATSTGTGANVLTF.